This T cell receptor (beta chain) was identified in a study of shared clonotypes between healthy human individuals. The CDR3 runs to 16 residues. CDR1 SGHAT and CDR2 FQNNGV come from the germline V gene. Trimming took 0 bases from V and 4 from J, leaving 13 bases between them. Unsorted PBMC DNA underwent sequencing on ten immunoSEQ deep assay plates. In the original analysis: Without quality scores, immunoSEQ junctional reads could not be filtered like full-length reads. Measured with immunoSEQ multiplex PCR; TCRdb has only the in-frame clones, and not every one. For V, J and clone size, that table is used; D and trimming come from the DNA. Among fewer than 650,000 clones listed, around 78% were seen once. To note about this clone: Its antigen is unidentified.

The study, taken as a whole, reports: It was the few donors that limited the genetic and exposure-history diversity represented.

The healthy adult donors were HIV-negative and reported no recent acute infections or vaccinations. Material for sequencing was PBMCs. The TCR was taken from a woman between 40 and 50 years old in good health. Some clones in this sample may be carry-over from other donors' samples. The chain couples TRBV11-2 to TRBJ1-3; D ambiguous. CDR3 in DNA: TGTGCCAGCAGCTTAGAAAGATCCGGGATCGGAAACACCATATATTTT. Its protein product is CASSLERSGIGNTIYF.